The rows below give T cell receptor beta chains drawn from one sample of a study of beta chain features in type 1 diabetes. The assay was immunoSEQ multiplex PCR, and TCRdb's table has in-frame clones only and misses some. The profile shows 280,000 or so clones, about 15% of them singletons. The sequencing sample was made of naive CD4+ T cells from blood. The receptor set was obtained from a young man with type 1 diabetes. Each CDR3 is given with its conserved first and last residue. Each record gives: clone size, V gene, J gene, D gene, CDR3 protein, CDR3 DNA. A D gene is named only where the DNA matches it firmly. Clone size appears in some rows only: once, few, many, or a class for an expanded clone.

.	TRBV7-9	TRBJ2-1	TRBD2	CASSSGTSGSYGEQFF	TGTGCCAGCAGCTCCGGGACTAGCGGGAGTTATGGTGAGCAGTTCTTC
.	TRBV4-1	TRBJ1-5	.	CASSQTGLSNQPQHF	TGCGCCAGCAGCCAAACGGGGTTGAGCAATCAGCCCCAGCATTTT
.	TRBV5-6	TRBJ1-2	TRBD1	CASSRDRAYGYTF	TGTGCCAGCAGCCGTGACAGGGCCTATGGCTACACCTTC
.	TRBV28	TRBJ2-1	.	CASSLWKGASDEQFF	TGTGCCAGCAGTTTATGGAAGGGAGCGAGCGATGAGCAGTTCTTC
.	TRBV5-6	TRBJ2-7	TRBD1	CASSWTGYEQYF	TGTGCCAGCAGCTGGACAGGTTACGAGCAGTACTTC
.	TRBV2	TRBJ1-1	TRBD1	CASRTLGQGNSEAFF	TGTGCCAGCAGGACCTTGGGACAGGGGAACTCTGAAGCTTTCTTT
few	TRBV9	TRBJ1-1	.	CASSAYDTEAFF	TGTGCCAGCAGCGCCTACGACACTGAAGCTTTCTTT
.	TRBV5-1	TRBJ2-5	.	CASSPQGAQETQYF	TGCGCCAGCAGCCCCCAGGGTGCTCAAGAGACCCAGTACTTC
.	TRBV28	TRBJ2-7	TRBD2	CASRPGGTYEQYF	TGTGCCAGCAGGCCGGGAGGCACGTACGAGCAGTACTTC
.	TRBV12-5	TRBJ2-1	.	CAGRCGRGNNEQFF	TGTGCTGGCCGGTGCGGACGGGGAAACAATGAGCAGTTCTTC
few	TRBV11-2	TRBJ2-7	TRBD1	CASSLGAVDRGYEQYF	TGTGCCAGCAGCTTAGGGGCCGTGGACAGGGGCTACGAGCAGTACTTC
.	TRBV5-1	TRBJ2-1	.	CASSGGTAVGYNEQFF	TGCGCCAGCAGCGGGGGGACCGCCGTCGGCTACAATGAGCAGTTCTTC
.	TRBV9	TRBJ2-1	TRBD2	CASSPRLAGYNEQFF	TGTGCCAGCAGCCCCCGGCTAGCGGGGTACAATGAGCAGTTCTTC
few	TRBV28	TRBJ1-5	TRBD1	CASRRQGVGNQPQHF	TGTGCCAGCAGGCGACAGGGGGTTGGCAATCAGCCCCAGCATTTT